This entry features one TCR beta chain sequence. Its target is unknown. Combining a sample-barcoded 5' primer with a J-beta primer mix, a second PCR ran for about 6 to 11 cycles. In TCRdb, the 5' RACE reads were re-called with MiXCR into one record per CDR3 protein. The sample carries around 1.5 million distinct CDR3 sequences, 42% recorded once. The data belong to a study of blood T cells in healthy people across ages. General observations from the study: Samples with more naive T cells showed higher observed beta diversity. While age rose, TCR beta diversity per million T cells dropped in a roughly linear way.

CDR3 size: 12 residues. Germline V CDR1 and CDR2: MNHNS, SASEGT. The V gene lost 8 bases and the J gene lost 5 bases, with 12 bases spanning the gap. The chain uses TRBV6-1 and TRBJ1-1; no clear D gene. Sequenced sample: blood. The sequence derives from a woman between 18 and 29 years old in good health. CDR3 DNA: TGTGCCAGCCACGAAACCGTAACTGAAGCTTTCTTT. Translating gives CASHETVTEAFF.